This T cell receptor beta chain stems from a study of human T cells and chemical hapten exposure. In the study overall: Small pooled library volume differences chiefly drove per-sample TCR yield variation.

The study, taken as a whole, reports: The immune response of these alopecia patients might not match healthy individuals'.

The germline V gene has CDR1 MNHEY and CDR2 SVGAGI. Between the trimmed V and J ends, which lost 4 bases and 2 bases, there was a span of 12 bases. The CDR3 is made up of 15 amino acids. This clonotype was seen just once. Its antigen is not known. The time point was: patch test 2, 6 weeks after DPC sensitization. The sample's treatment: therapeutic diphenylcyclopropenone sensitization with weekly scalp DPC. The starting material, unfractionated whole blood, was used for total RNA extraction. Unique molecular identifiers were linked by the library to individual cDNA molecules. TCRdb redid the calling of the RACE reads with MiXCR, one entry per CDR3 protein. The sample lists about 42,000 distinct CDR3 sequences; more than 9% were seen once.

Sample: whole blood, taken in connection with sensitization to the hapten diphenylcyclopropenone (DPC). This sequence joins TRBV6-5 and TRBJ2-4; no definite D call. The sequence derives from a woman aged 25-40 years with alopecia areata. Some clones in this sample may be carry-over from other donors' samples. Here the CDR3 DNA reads TGTGCCAGCAGTTTTGGAAGGGATCCCAAAAACATTCAGTACTTC. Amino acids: CASSFGRDPKNIQYF.